This TCR beta chain is drawn from a study of Ad26.COV2.S vaccination and SARS-CoV-2 variants. Overall study: A COV1001 Ad26.COV2.S trial-arm participant provided the sample.

Germline trimming cut 2 bases from V and 4 bases from J; bases unmatched to any gene: 5. Germline lookup yields CDR1 SGHAT and CDR2 FQNNGV. The CDR3 consists of 15 residues. Treatment specified: roughly 20 received Ad26.COV2.S at low or high dose, single or two shots; 5 received placebo; per-sample allocation not given. Sampling took place 63 days after the first vaccine or placebo injection. Repertoires were generated with immunoSEQ multiplex PCR, while TCRdb's copy carries only in-frame clones and drops some. The top ten hold under 4% of the sample, which has roughly 390,000 clones, approximately 91% seen once.

The sample in question was peripheral blood, obtained in a trial of Ad26.COV2.S vaccine versus placebo. The chain uses TRBV11-2 and TRBJ2-1; 7 bases are shared with TRBD2. The receptor comes from a person aged 18 to 59 who received the Ad26.COV2.S COVID-19 vaccine or a placebo. CDR3 coding DNA: TGTGCCAGCAGCTTAAGCGGGGCCCTGTACAATGAGCAGTTCTTC. Protein product: CASSLSGALYNEQFF.